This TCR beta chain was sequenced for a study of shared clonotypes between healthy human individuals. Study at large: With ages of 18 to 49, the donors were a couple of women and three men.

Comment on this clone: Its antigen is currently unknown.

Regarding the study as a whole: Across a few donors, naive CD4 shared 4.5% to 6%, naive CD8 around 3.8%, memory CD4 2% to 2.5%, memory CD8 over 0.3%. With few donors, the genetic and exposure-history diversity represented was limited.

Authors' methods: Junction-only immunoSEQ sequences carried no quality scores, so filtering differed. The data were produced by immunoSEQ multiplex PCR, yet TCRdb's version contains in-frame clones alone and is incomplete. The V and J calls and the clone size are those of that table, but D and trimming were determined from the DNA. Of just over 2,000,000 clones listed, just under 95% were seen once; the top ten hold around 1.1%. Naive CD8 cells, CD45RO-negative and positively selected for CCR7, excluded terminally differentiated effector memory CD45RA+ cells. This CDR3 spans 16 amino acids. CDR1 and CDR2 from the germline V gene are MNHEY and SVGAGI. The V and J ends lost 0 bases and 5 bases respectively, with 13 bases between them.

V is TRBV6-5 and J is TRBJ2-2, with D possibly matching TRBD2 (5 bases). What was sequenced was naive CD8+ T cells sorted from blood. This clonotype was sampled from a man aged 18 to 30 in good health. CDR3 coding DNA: TGTGCCAGCAGTTACTCGATTGGACTTCTTACCGGGGAGCTGTTTTTT. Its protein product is CASSYSIGLLTGELFF.